These 11 T cell receptor beta chains came from one sample sequenced in a study of blood T cell repertoires in COVID-19 (dated by TCRdb to between 2020 and 2021). The library was generated by the immunoSEQ multiplex PCR assay. Not all clones reach the TCRdb copy of this immuneACCESS table, which keeps in-frame sequences only. Checked studies attribute under half of the gap to unresolved V genes and leave the rest unexplained. Present in this sample are 100,000 to 150,000 clones, about 79% of which were seen just once. Of the sample, 30% to 45% falls within the top ten clones. The sample was peripheral blood. Source of these receptors: a man aged 40-55 years with active or convalescent COVID-19.

This clone appeared a few times. The rearrangement links TRBV6-6 to TRBJ2-7, with TRBD2 matching over 7 bases. The CDR3 spans 16 residues. Germline CDR1 reads MNHNY; CDR2 reads SVGAGI (reference sequence). V lost 5 bases and J lost 1; bases outside the gene matches: 11. CDR3 sequence: CASSTPSGKMSYEQYF. The CDR3 region has the DNA TGTGCCAGCAGTACTCCAAGCGGGAAAATGTCCTACGAGCAGTACTTC.

J is TRBJ1-2 and V is TRBV29-1; tentatively, D is TRBD1 (5 bases). Trimming left V 5 bases short and J 12 bases short, with 22 bases between. There are 13 residues in the CDR3. CDR1 and CDR2 from the germline V gene are SQVTM and ANQGSEA. The CDR3, as DNA: TGCAGCGTTCACGGGGAGGGGCAGAGTCTCGACACCTTC. Translating gives CSVHGEGQSLDTF.

J is TRBJ1-1 and V is TRBV11-1; D gene unclear. CDR1 is SGHAT and CDR2 is FQDESV in the germline V gene (reference sequence). Trimming left V 4 bases short and J 6 bases short, with 15 bases between. This CDR3 region has 14 residues. CDR3 sequence: CASSWFGLRSEAFF. CDR3 sequence (DNA): TGTGCCAGCAGCTGGTTTGGGCTGCGTTCTGAAGCTTTCTTT.

The chain links TRBV5-6 to TRBJ2-7; D is undetermined. V was pared by 4 bases and J by 7 bases, with 12 bases between. CDR1 is SGHDT, CDR2 YYEEEE, per germline. The CDR3 has 12 residues. The CDR3 region is CASSLMEIEQYF. The CDR3 DNA reads TGTGCCAGCAGCCTAATGGAGATTGAGCAGTACTTC. Based on the CDR3 plus reference TRBV5-6 and TRBJ2-7, the full variable domain is DAGVTQSPTHLIKTRGQQVTLRCSPKSGHDTVSWYQQALGQGPQFIFQYYEEEERQRGNFPDRFSGHQFPNYSSELNVNALLLGDSALYLCASSLMEIEQYFGPGTRLTVT.

This chain uses TRBV5-1 with TRBJ1-1; D call uncertain. The germline V gene encodes CDR1 SGHRS and CDR2 YFSETQ. Trimming removed 2 bases at V and 0 bases at J, with 14 bases between. The CDR3 length is 16 residues. The CDR3: CASSFAVQKMNTEAFF. CDR3 nucleotides: TGCGCCAGCAGCTTCGCGGTCCAGAAAATGAACACTGAAGCTTTCTTT. The variable domain in full, with the rest retrieved from reference TRBV5-1 and TRBJ1-1, is KAGVTQTPRYLIKTRGQQVTLSCSPISGHRSVSWYQQTPGQGLQFLFEYFSETQRNKGNFPGRFSGRQFSNSRSEMNVSTLELGDSALYLCASSFAVQKMNTEAFFGQGTRLTVV.

The chain links TRBV9 to TRBJ1-6; 8 bases are shared with TRBD1. The V and J ends lost 2 bases and 6 bases, in that order; junction bases with no gene match: 13. This CDR3 comprises 18 residues. Germline-derived CDR1 and CDR2 are SGDLS and YYNGEE. The CDR3 DNA reads TGTGCCAGCAGCGTCCAACCCTCCGGACAGGGACTTAATTCACCCCTCCACTTT. This sequence encodes CASSVQPSGQGLNSPLHF. The variable domain in full, with the rest retrieved from reference TRBV9 and TRBJ1-6, is DSGVTQTPKHLITATGQRVTLRCSPRSGDLSVYWYQQSLDQGLQFLIQYYNGEERAKGNILERFSAQQFPDLHSELNLSSLELGDSALYFCASSVQPSGQGLNSPLHFGNGTRLTVT.

The rearrangement joins TRBV3-1 (or the pseudogene TRBV3-2) to TRBJ2-3; weak D call: TRBD1 (5 bases). Trimming left V 2 bases short and J 3 bases short, with 15 bases between. This CDR3 comprises 16 residues. Germline V gene data show CDR1 as LGHDT and CDR2 as YNNKEL (reference sequence). The CDR3 region is CASSQIPGWSTDTQYF. CDR3 nucleotide sequence: TGTGCCAGCAGCCAAATTCCAGGGTGGAGTACAGATACGCAGTATTTT.

V is TRBV10-3 and J is TRBJ2-1; 13 bases align to TRBD2. There are 16 residues in the CDR3. J gave up 7 bases and V 0 bases, and 3 bases lay outside the gene matches. CDR1 is ENHRY, CDR2 SYGVKD, per germline. The CDR3, as DNA: TGTGCCATCAGTGAGTCAGGACTAGCGGGAGTAAATGAGCAGTTCTTC. Translating gives CAISESGLAGVNEQFF.

The chain employs TRBV29-1 and TRBJ1-1; D possibly corresponds to TRBD1 (5 bases). Germline values: CDR1 SQVTM, CDR2 ANQGSEA. CDR3 length equals 14 residues. The V gene lost 4 bases and the J gene lost 4 bases, with 16 bases spanning the gap. The CDR3 DNA reads as TGCAGCGTTGGTTGGGACGGGGGAGGCACTGAAGCTTTCTTT. It yields the protein CSVGWDGGGTEAFF.

This chain connects TRBV30 to TRBJ2-2; tentatively, D is TRBD2 (6 bases). This CDR3 is 16 amino acids long. V was pared by 1 base and J by 5 bases, with 17 bases between. Germline loops: CDR1 GTSNPN, CDR2 SVGIG (reference sequence). CDR3 DNA: TGTGCCTGGAGTGCAAATCGGGGAGGCGAAACCGGGGAGCTGTTTTTT. Its protein is CAWSANRGGETGELFF.

The sample holds a few counts of this clone. This chain links TRBV5-4 with TRBJ2-1; tentative D call: TRBD2 (6 bases). The CDR3 loop spans 16 amino acids. Germline V gene sequence: CDR1 SGHNT, CDR2 YYREEE (reference sequence). Deletions cut 0 bases from V and 0 bases from J, with 10 bases between. CDR3 DNA sequence: TGTGCCAGCAGCTTGGATGGGGGGAGCTCCTACAATGAGCAGTTCTTC. Protein sequence: CASSLDGGSSYNEQFF.